This is a list of T cell receptor beta chains from one sample in a study of molecular identifiers for immune sequencing clone quantification. TCRdb passed the PCR reads through MiXCR, listing each CDR3 protein once. The sample lists some 320,000 distinct CDR3 sequences; around a fifth were seen once. The sample consisted of naive CD8+ T cells from blood, with Jurkat cell RNA spiked in. Receptor source: a human donor in good health. Some libraries in this study had Jurkat cell RNA spiked in. CDR3s include the opening cysteine and the closing phenylalanine or tryptophan. D genes are given only for firm matches. Size is stated for part of the rows, as once, few or many counts, or as a class when the clone is expanded.

V: TRBV9; J: TRBJ2-1; size: -; D: -; DNA: TGTGCCAGCAGCGTAGAAGGCGTGAGTAGGAATGAGCAGTTCTTC; CDR3: CASSVEGVSRNEQFF
V: TRBV6-2/TRBV6-3; J: TRBJ2-7; size: many; D: -; DNA: TGTGCCAGCAGTTACAGTGCCTCCTACGAGCAGTACTTC; CDR3: CASSYSASYEQYF
V: TRBV27; J: TRBJ1-6; size: few; D: -; DNA: TGTGCCAGCAGTTTATCAGCTAATTCACCCCTCCACTTT; CDR3: CASSLSANSPLHF
V: TRBV23-1; J: TRBJ2-3; size: -; D: TRBD2; DNA: TGCGCCAGCAGTCAGTCCGCCTATGCTGGCGGGGGGGCAGATACGCAGTATTTT; CDR3: CASSQSAYAGGGADTQYF
V: TRBV2; J: TRBJ2-5; size: few; D: TRBD2; DNA: TGTGCCAGCAGTGAAGCGGGGGGGTGGGAGACCCAGTACTTC; CDR3: CASSEAGGWETQYF
V: TRBV20-1; J: TRBJ1-5; size: many; D: -; DNA: TGCAGTGCTAGAGATCCAGGACAAACTAGCAATCAGCCCCAGCATTTT; CDR3: CSARDPGQTSNQPQHF
V: TRBV27; J: TRBJ2-6; size: many; D: -; DNA: TGTGCCAGCAGTTTAATTACTCCCTCTGGGGCCAACGTCCTGACTTTC; CDR3: CASSLITPSGANVLTF
V: TRBV7-9; J: TRBJ2-1; size: many; D: -; DNA: TGTGCCAGCAGCCCGCCGTCACACAATGAGCAGTTCTTC; CDR3: CASSPPSHNEQFF
V: TRBV27; J: TRBJ1-2; size: many; D: -; DNA: TGTGCCAGCAGTTTAAGGGGAGCTAACTATGGCTACACCTTC; CDR3: CASSLRGANYGYTF
V: TRBV9; J: TRBJ1-1; size: many; D: TRBD1; DNA: TGTGCCAGCAGCTCGGAGGACAGGGTGACTGAAGCTTTCTTT; CDR3: CASSSEDRVTEAFF